This T cell receptor beta chain was recovered during a study of T cells in Graves' hyperthyroidism and ophthalmopathy. The CDR3 runs to 14 residues. The V end lost 6 bases, the J end lost 1 base, and 12 bases lay between the germline ends. This clonotype was recorded at least ten times. The investigators amplified TCR beta CDR3 regions from RNA transcripts. The TCR CDR3 first-round RT-PCR relied on the HTBI primer set. TCRdb re-called the multiplex PCR reads with MiXCR, one entry per CDR3 protein. Of under 400,000 distinct CDR3 sequences detected, 21% appear once; the ten largest clones hold around half.

The sequenced sample consisted of blood. This clonotype was obtained from a woman in her fifties or sixties with Graves' hyperthyroidism. The rearrangement links TRBV12-3 or TRBV12-4 to TRBJ1-1; a possible D gene is TRBD1 (5 bases). The CDR3 coding sequence is TGTGCCAGCAGCTCCAGGGATCGGAACACTGAAGCTTTCTTT. It specifies CASSSRDRNTEAFF.